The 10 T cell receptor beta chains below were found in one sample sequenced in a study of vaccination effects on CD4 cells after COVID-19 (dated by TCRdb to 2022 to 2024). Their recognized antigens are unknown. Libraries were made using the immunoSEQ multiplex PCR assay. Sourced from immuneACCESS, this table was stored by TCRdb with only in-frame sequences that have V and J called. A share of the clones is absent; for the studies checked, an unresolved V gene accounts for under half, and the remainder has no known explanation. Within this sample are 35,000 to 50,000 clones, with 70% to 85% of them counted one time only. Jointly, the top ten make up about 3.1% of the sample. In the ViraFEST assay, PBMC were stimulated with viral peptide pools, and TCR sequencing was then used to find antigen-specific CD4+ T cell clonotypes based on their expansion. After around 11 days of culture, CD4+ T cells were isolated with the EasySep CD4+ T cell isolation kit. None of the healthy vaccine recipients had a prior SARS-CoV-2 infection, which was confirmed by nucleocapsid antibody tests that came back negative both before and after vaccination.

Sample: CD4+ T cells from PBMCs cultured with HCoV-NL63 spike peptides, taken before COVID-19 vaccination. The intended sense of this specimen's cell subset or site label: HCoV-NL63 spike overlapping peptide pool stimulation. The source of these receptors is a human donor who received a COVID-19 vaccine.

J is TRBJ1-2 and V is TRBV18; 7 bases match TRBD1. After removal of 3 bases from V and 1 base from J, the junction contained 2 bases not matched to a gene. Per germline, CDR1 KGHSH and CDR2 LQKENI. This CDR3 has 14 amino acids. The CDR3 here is CASSPGTVNYGYTF. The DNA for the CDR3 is TGTGCCAGCTCACCGGGGACAGTTAACTATGGCTACACCTTC.

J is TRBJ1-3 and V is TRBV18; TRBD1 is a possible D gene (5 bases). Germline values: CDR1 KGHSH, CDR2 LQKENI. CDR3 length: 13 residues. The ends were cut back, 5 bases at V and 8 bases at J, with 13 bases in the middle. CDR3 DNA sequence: TGTGCCAGCTCAGGGACTCTCGGGGACACCATATATTTT. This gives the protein CASSGTLGDTIYF.

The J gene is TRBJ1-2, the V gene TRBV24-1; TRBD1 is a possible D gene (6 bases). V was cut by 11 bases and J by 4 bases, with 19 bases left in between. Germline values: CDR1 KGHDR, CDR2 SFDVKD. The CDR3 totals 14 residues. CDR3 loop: CAIRKSGDGYGYTF. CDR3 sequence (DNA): TGTGCCATCCGAAAATCAGGGGATGGCTATGGCTACACCTTC.

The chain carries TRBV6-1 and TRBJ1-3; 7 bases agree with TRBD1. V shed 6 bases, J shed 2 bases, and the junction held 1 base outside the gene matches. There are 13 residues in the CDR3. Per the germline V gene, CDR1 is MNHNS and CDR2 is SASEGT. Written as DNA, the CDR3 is TGTGCCAGCAGGGGGACAGCTGGAAACACCATATATTTT. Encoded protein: CASRGTAGNTIYF.

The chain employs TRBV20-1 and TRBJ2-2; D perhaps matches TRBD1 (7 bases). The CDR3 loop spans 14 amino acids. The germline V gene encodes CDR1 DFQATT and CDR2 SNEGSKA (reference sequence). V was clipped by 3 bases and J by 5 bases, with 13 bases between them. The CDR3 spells CSASRAGGTGELFF. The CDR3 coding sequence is TGCAGTGCTAGTAGGGCAGGGGGGACCGGGGAGCTGTTTTTT.

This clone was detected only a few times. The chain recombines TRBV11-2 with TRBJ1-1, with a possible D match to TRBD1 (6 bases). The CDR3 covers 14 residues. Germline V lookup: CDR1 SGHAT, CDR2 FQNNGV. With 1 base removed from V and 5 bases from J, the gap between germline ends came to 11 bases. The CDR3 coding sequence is TGTGCCAGCAGCTTAGTGGGTCAGGGGACTGAAGCTTTCTTT. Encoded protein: CASSLVGQGTEAFF.

In nucleotides, the CDR3 is TGTGCCAGCAGCTTAGAACGGACACGGTTCTACTATGGCTACACCTTC. Translated, it gives CASSLERTRFYYGYTF. V and J are TRBV11-2 and TRBJ1-2; D is perhaps TRBD1 (5 bases). Trimming took 0 bases from V and 3 from J, leaving 14 bases between them. The germline CDR1 and CDR2 sequences are SGHAT and FQNNGV. This CDR3 contains 16 residues.

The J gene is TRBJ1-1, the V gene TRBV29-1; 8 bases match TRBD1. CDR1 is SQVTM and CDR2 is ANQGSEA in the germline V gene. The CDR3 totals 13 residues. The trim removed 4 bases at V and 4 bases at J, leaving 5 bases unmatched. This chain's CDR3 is CSVAGTGITEAFF. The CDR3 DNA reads TGCAGCGTTGCGGGGACAGGAATCACTGAAGCTTTCTTT.

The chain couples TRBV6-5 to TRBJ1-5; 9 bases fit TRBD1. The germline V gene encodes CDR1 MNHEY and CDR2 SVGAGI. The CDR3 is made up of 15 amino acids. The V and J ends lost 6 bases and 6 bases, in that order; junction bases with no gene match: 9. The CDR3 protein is CASSETGGPRQPQHF. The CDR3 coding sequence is TGTGCCAGCAGCGAGACAGGGGGGCCGCGTCAGCCCCAGCATTTT.

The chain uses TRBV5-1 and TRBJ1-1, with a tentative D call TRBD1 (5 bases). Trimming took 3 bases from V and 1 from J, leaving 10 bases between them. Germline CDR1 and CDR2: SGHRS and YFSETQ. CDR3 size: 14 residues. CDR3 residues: CASSWGPSNTEAFF. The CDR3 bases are TGCGCCAGCAGCTGGGGACCTTCGAACACTGAAGCTTTCTTT.